The present T cell receptor beta chain was sequenced within a study of blood T cell repertoires in COVID-19. Whole-study context: The study drew acute and convalescent COVID-19 samples from the United States, Italy and Spain.

The CDR3 consists of 15 residues. Germline lookup yields CDR1 SQVTM and CDR2 ANQGSEA. Losses at the gene ends were 1 base for V and 2 bases for J; bases not matched to a gene: 1. Assay: immunoSEQ multiplex PCR; the TCRdb copy retains only in-frame clones and omits some. The repertoire holds hundreds of thousands of clones, with 80% to 90% as singletons. The sequence came from a man younger than 45 who had recovered from COVID-19. The specimen sequenced was PBMCs or T cells enriched from blood (not recorded which). V gene TRBV29-1 combines with J gene TRBJ2-7, with 14 bases fitting TRBD2. CDR3 nucleotides: TGCAGCGTTGAAGGGACTAGCGGGGGGACCTACGAGCAGTACTTC. Amino acids: CSVEGTSGGTYEQYF.